These 22 T cell receptor beta chains were all obtained from the same sample, sequenced in a study of T cells in lung cancer brain metastases. Sequencing was performed with immunoSEQ multiplex PCR; in TCRdb, only in-frame clones are kept and a portion is missing. The data hold roughly 1,100 clones, with more than 70% observed a single time. Source material: tumor tissue from a brain metastasis. The receptors stem from a woman aged 45-60 years with non-small cell lung cancer that had spread to the brain.

The rearrangement uses TRBV9 and TRBJ2-7, with 8 positions matching TRBD1. Germline values: CDR1 SGDLS, CDR2 YYNGEE. The length of the CDR3 is 14 residues. With 3 bases clipped from V and 3 bases from J, the junction kept 5 bases outside the gene matches. CDR3 sequence reads: CASSGSGQGYEQYF. The CDR3 DNA reads TGTGCCAGCAGCGGATCAGGACAGGGCTACGAGCAGTACTTC.

The chain couples TRBV11-1 to TRBJ2-3; D uncertain. This CDR3 is 14 amino acids long. Between the trimmed V and J ends, which lost 3 bases and 2 bases, there was a span of 9 bases. Looked up from germline, CDR1 is SGHAT and CDR2 is FQDESV (reference sequence). In nucleotides, the CDR3 is TGTGCCAGCAGCTTTGGGCTAATCACAGATACGCAGTATTTT. Translating it yields CASSFGLITDTQYF.

This clone was detected once. The chain carries TRBV9 and TRBJ2-7; possible D gene TRBD2, 7 bases. This CDR3 comprises 15 residues. Germline V gene sequence: CDR1 SGDLS, CDR2 YYNGEE. V lost 4 bases, J lost 0 bases, and 14 bases lay in between. The CDR3 sequence: CASSPRGGHSYEQYF. The CDR3 DNA reads as TGTGCCAGCAGCCCGAGGGGGGGACACTCCTACGAGCAGTACTTC.

V is TRBV5-1 and J is TRBJ1-1, with a tentative D call TRBD1 (5 bases). V shed 3 bases and J shed 5 bases, with 14 bases lying between them. CDR1 is SGHRS and CDR2 is YFSETQ in the germline V gene. The CDR3 sequence is 14 residues long. This chain's CDR3 is CASSSKDKRTEAFF. CDR3 bases: TGCGCCAGCAGCTCAAAGGACAAGAGGACTGAAGCTTTCTTT.

The V gene is TRBV7-6, the J gene TRBJ1-4; tentatively, D is TRBD1 (6 bases). The CDR3 covers 15 residues. Trimming stripped 5 bases from V and 5 bases from J, with 15 bases between. Germline lookup yields CDR1 SGHVS and CDR2 FNYEAQ. The CDR3 region is CASSGRGLGNEKLFF. CDR3 in DNA: TGTGCCAGCAGCGGCAGGGGATTGGGGAATGAAAAACTGTTTTTT.

The genes are TRBV20-1 and TRBJ2-5, with a weak D call TRBD1 (5 bases). Germline V gene data show CDR1 as DFQATT and CDR2 as SNEGSKA (reference sequence). Between the trimmed V and J ends, which lost 7 bases and 5 bases, there was a span of 8 bases. The CDR3 is 10 amino acids. This chain's CDR3 is CSVGRETQYF. The CDR3 DNA sequence: TGCAGTGTGGGGCGGGAGACCCAGTACTTC.

The chain recombines TRBV5-4 with TRBJ1-1; D is perhaps TRBD1 (6 bases). There are 13 residues in the CDR3. Per the germline V gene, CDR1 is SGHNT and CDR2 is YYREEE (reference sequence). Between the trimmed V and J ends, which lost 5 bases and 1 base, there was a span of 9 bases. In DNA, the CDR3 is TGTGCCAGCAGTAAGGACAGGAACACTGAAGCTTTCTTT. Its protein product is CASSKDRNTEAFF. The full variable domain, completed using reference TRBV5-4 and TRBJ1-1, is ETGVTQSPTHLIKTRGQQVTLRCSSQSGHNTVSWYQQALGQGPQFIFQYYREEENGRGNFPPRFSGLQFPNYSSELNVNALELDDSALYLCASSKDRNTEAFFGQGTRLTVV.

The CDR3 loop reads CASSDGTGIRHGYTF. The CDR3 bases are TGTGCCAGCAGTGATGGGACAGGGATTCGGCATGGCTACACCTTC. The chain joins TRBV6-1 to TRBJ1-2, with 9 positions matching TRBD1. The CDR3 sequence is 15 residues long. J gave up 6 bases and V 3 bases, and 8 bases lay outside the gene matches. Germline V lookup: CDR1 MNHNS, CDR2 SASEGT.

The chain has TRBV19 and TRBJ2-3; the match to TRBD2 covers 14 bases. CDR1 is LNHDA and CDR2 is SQIVND in the germline V gene (reference sequence). J lost 6 bases, V lost 3 bases, and 5 bases had no gene match. The CDR3 has 16 residues. CDR3 residues: CASSITGTSGSDTQYF. The CDR3 DNA follows: TGTGCCAGTAGTATTACGGGGACTAGCGGGAGCGATACGCAGTATTTT.

There are a few counts of this clone. This chain connects TRBV6-1 to TRBJ2-7, with D possibly matching TRBD2 (6 bases). Germline CDR1 MNHNS, CDR2 SASEGT. V was trimmed by 10 bases and J by 0 bases, leaving 13 bases between them. This CDR3 has 13 residues. The CDR3 here is CATQEGLSYEQYF. DNA of the CDR3: TGTGCCACGCAGGAGGGCCTCTCCTACGAGCAGTACTTC.

The CDR3 here is CASSLGPNSPLHF. The CDR3 coding sequence is TGCGCCAGCAGCTTGGGTCCGAATTCACCCCTCCACTTT. This chain uses TRBV5-1 with TRBJ1-6; D is unresolved. Between the trimmed V and J ends, which lost 0 bases and 7 bases, there was a span of 5 bases. The germline V gene has CDR1 SGHRS and CDR2 YFSETQ. This CDR3 contains 13 residues.

V is TRBV6-5 and J is TRBJ1-1, with no clear D. From germline, CDR1 is MNHEY and CDR2 SVGAGI. The CDR3 extends over 13 amino acids. Between the trimmed V and J ends, which lost 2 bases and 1 base, there was a span of 5 bases. The chain's CDR3 is CASSYTGNTEAFF. CDR3 nucleotides: TGTGCCAGCAGTTACACGGGGAACACTGAAGCTTTCTTT.

The rearrangement uses TRBV7-9 and TRBJ2-7; a weak D match, TRBD1 (6 bases). V dropped 5 bases and J dropped 2 bases, with 10 bases sitting between them. Looked up from germline, CDR1 is SEHNR and CDR2 is FQNEAQ (reference sequence). The CDR3 is 13 amino acids. CDR3 amino acids: CASSDGGAYEQYF. The DNA of the CDR3 is TGTGCCAGCAGCGATGGGGGCGCCTACGAGCAGTACTTC.

V is TRBV7-9 and J is TRBJ1-1, with 9 bases that match TRBD1. The germline CDR1 and CDR2 sequences are SEHNR and FQNEAQ (reference sequence). The CDR3 sequence is 16 residues long. The J segment lost 1 base and the V segment lost 5 bases, leaving 8 bases of the junction unmatched. This CDR3 reads CASSPTDRGANTEAFF. In DNA, the CDR3 is TGTGCCAGCAGCCCCACGGACAGGGGAGCGAACACTGAAGCTTTCTTT.

The chain is built from TRBV29-1 and TRBJ2-3; 9 bases align to TRBD2. Germline CDR1 is SQVTM and CDR2 is ANQGSEA. The CDR3 length is 16 residues. V lost 6 bases to trimming and J lost 3 bases; unmatched junction nucleotides: 13. Written as DNA, the CDR3 is TGCAGCGTGAGCCCCCCGACCAGCGGGGGGACAGATACGCAGTATTTT. Amino acids: CSVSPPTSGGTDTQYF.

The chain joins TRBV5-6 to TRBJ1-5, with TRBD1 identical over 7 bases. The CDR3 runs 14 residues. CDR1 and CDR2 from the germline V gene are SGHDT and YYEEEE. V was clipped by 2 bases and J by 7 bases; unmatched bases: 6. In nucleotides, the CDR3 is TGTGCCAGCAGCTTACAGGGGTTCGGGCAGCCCCAGCATTTT. Residues: CASSLQGFGQPQHF.

CDR3 amino acids: CASSFPGGKLTDTQYF. CDR3 coding DNA: TGTGCCAGCAGTTTTCCAGGGGGCAAGTTAACAGATACGCAGTATTTT. This chain connects TRBV27 to TRBJ2-3, with 8 bases fitting TRBD1. The germline V gene encodes CDR1 MNHEY and CDR2 SMNVEV (reference sequence). V dropped 3 bases and J dropped 3; count of bases not matched to a gene: 8. The length of the CDR3 is 16 residues.

The chain employs TRBV19 and TRBJ1-4; D not resolved. Trimming stripped 4 bases from V and 3 bases from J, with 3 bases between. The CDR3 has 12 amino acids. The germline CDR1 and CDR2 sequences are LNHDA and SQIVND (reference sequence). CDR3 loop: CASSRSNEKLFF. The CDR3 bases are TGTGCCAGTAGTAGGTCTAATGAAAAACTGTTTTTT.

The J gene is TRBJ2-5, the V gene TRBV4-2; no firm D call. V gave up 5 bases and J gave up 3 bases, with 4 bases separating them. The CDR3 has 11 residues. Germline CDR1 LGHNA, CDR2 YNFKEQ. CDR3 sequence: CASSLKETQYF. The CDR3 nucleotides are TGTGCCAGCAGCTTGAAAGAGACCCAGTACTTC.

V gene TRBV12-5 combines with J gene TRBJ2-6, with D perhaps TRBD2 (6 bases). CDR1 LGHNT and CDR2 FRNRAP come from the germline V gene. V lost 2 bases and J lost 0, with 17 bases in between. The CDR3 loop spans 19 amino acids. The CDR3 protein is CASGLTSTAGFSGANVLTF. CDR3 nucleotide sequence: TGTGCTAGTGGTTTGACGTCGACAGCGGGCTTCTCTGGGGCCAACGTCCTGACTTTC.

The CDR3 coding sequence is TGCAGCGTCGCCGGGGGGGGTGGAAACACCATATATTTT. Its protein product is CSVAGGGGNTIYF. This chain connects TRBV29-1 to TRBJ1-3; maybe TRBD1 (5 bases). The CDR3 length is 13 residues. From germline, CDR1 is SQVTM and CDR2 ANQGSEA. Trimming left V 6 bases short and J 3 bases short, with 12 bases between.

The V gene is TRBV11-3, the J gene TRBJ2-6; D not certain. This CDR3 is 18 amino acids long. Between the trimmed V and J ends, which lost 5 bases and 5 bases, there was a span of 22 bases. Per germline, CDR1 SGHNT and CDR2 YENEEA. CDR3 bases: TGTGCCAGCAGCGGATGCCAATCTCGACAAAGTCGGGCCAACGTCCTGACTTTC. Its translation: CASSGCQSRQSRANVLTF.